One sample yielded the 32 T cell receptor beta chains listed below, sequenced in a study of T cell changes during pregnancy in multiple sclerosis. Profiling relied on immunoSEQ multiplex PCR, and the TCRdb table lists in-frame clones only, not all of them. Of about 52,000 clones listed, around 94% were seen once; the top ten hold roughly 0.36%. The source was CD4+ T cells from peripheral blood mononuclear cells, collected before pregnancy. Every receptor here comes from a female donor with multiple sclerosis, enrolled in a pregnancy study.

This rearrangement joins TRBV2 to TRBJ2-3; possibly TRBD2 for D (6 bases). CDR1 SNHLY and CDR2 FYNNEI come from the germline V gene. The germline V and J ends were trimmed by 6 bases and 1 base, with 8 bases remaining between them. The CDR3 spans 13 residues. The CDR3 DNA reads as TGTGCCAGCAGAGGAGGGGGCACAGATACGCAGTATTTT. Translated: CASRGGGTDTQYF.

The chain links TRBV5-4 to TRBJ2-5; maybe TRBD2 (5 bases). Germline V gene sequence: CDR1 SGHNT, CDR2 YYREEE (reference sequence). The CDR3 loop spans 13 amino acids. The ends were cut back, 4 bases at V and 3 bases at J, with 10 bases in the middle. The CDR3 nucleotides read TGTGCCAGCAGCCCGGGGATCAAAGAGACCCAGTACTTC. As protein: CASSPGIKETQYF.

The chain links TRBV5-4 to TRBJ1-3, with TRBD1 matching over 8 bases. Per germline, CDR1 SGHNT and CDR2 YYREEE (reference sequence). V trimming: 4 bases; J trimming: 0 bases; junction bases outside the gene matches: 9. The CDR3 has 17 amino acids. CDR3 DNA: TGTGCCAGCAGCCCCAGGGGGCCCGCGGCCTCTGGAAACACCATATATTTT. Protein product: CASSPRGPAASGNTIYF.

The chain joins TRBV7-2 to TRBJ1-2; 7 nucleotides align to TRBD1. This CDR3 is built from 15 residues. J gave up 2 bases and V 5 bases, and 8 bases lay outside the gene matches. CDR1 and CDR2 (germline): SGHTA, FQGNSA. DNA of the CDR3: TGTGCCAGCAGCCGGACAGGTCTCTCCAACTATGGCTACACCTTC. It translates to CASSRTGLSNYGYTF.

This chain joins TRBV15 and TRBJ1-1; 8 nucleotides line up with TRBD1. The germline gives CDR1 LNHNV, CDR2 YYDKDF (reference sequence). V lost 4 bases to trimming and J lost 11 bases; unmatched junction nucleotides: 15. The CDR3 length is 15 residues. CDR3 sequence reads: CATSTSGQARGVAFF. In nucleotides, the CDR3 is TGTGCCACCAGCACCTCGGGACAGGCACGTGGGGTCGCTTTCTTT.

The chain couples TRBV7-8 to TRBJ1-1, with D perhaps matching TRBD1 (6 bases). Germline lookup yields CDR1 SGHVS and CDR2 FQNEAQ. V dropped 6 bases and J dropped 3 bases, with 20 bases sitting between them. This CDR3 has 16 residues. This CDR3 is CASSFYAGAQDTEAFF. The CDR3 DNA follows: TGTGCCAGCAGTTTTTACGCGGGGGCGCAGGACACTGAAGCTTTCTTT.

The chain joins TRBV5-1 to TRBJ2-6; 7 nucleotides match TRBD1. The CDR3 loop spans 19 amino acids. CDR1 and CDR2 from the germline V gene are SGHRS and YFSETQ. The V segment lost 3 bases and the J segment 4 bases; nucleotides outside the gene matches: 16. The chain's CDR3 is CASSYRQGVGPPGANVLTF. The CDR3, as DNA: TGCGCCAGCAGCTACCGACAGGGAGTAGGCCCCCCCGGGGCCAACGTCCTGACTTTC.

The chain employs TRBV11-2 and TRBJ2-7; TRBD2 agrees at 10 bases. The germline gives CDR1 SGHAT, CDR2 FQNNGV. The CDR3 spans 19 residues. After removal of 1 base from V and 6 bases from J, the junction contained 18 bases not matched to a gene. Written as DNA, the CDR3 is TGTGCCAGCAGCTTAGGGGGAGCCGGGACTAGCGCCTTGACGGGCGAGCAGTACTTC. The encoded protein is CASSLGGAGTSALTGEQYF.

The chain combines TRBV5-4 with TRBJ2-2; 8 bases fit TRBD2. The CDR3 is 15 amino acids. Per the germline V gene, CDR1 is SGHNT and CDR2 is YYREEE (reference sequence). V gave up 0 bases and J gave up 6 bases; unmatched junction bases: 4. The CDR3 DNA sequence: TGTGCCAGCAGCTTGGAACTAGCGGTTCCCGGGGAGCTGTTTTTT. It is translated as CASSLELAVPGELFF.

This clone was picked up a small number of times. Other DNA sequences of this sample code for an identical CDR3. V gene TRBV5-1 combines with J gene TRBJ1-2; the D gene is possibly TRBD1 (5 bases). Trimming left V 0 bases short and J 4 bases short, with 7 bases between. The V gene's germline CDR1 is SGHRS and CDR2 YFSETQ. The CDR3 totals 13 residues. DNA of the CDR3: TGCGCCAGCAGCTTGGACGGGGGCTATGGCTACACCTTC. As protein: CASSLDGGYGYTF. The full variable domain, rest sourced from reference TRBV5-1 and TRBJ1-2, is KAGVTQTPRYLIKTRGQQVTLSCSPISGHRSVSWYQQTPGQGLQFLFEYFSETQRNKGNFPGRFSGRQFSNSRSEMNVSTLELGDSALYLCASSLDGGYGYTFGSGTRLTVV.

The V call is TRBV27, the J call TRBJ2-1, with 7 bases aligning to TRBD2. The CDR3 sequence is 15 residues long. Germline CDR1 reads MNHEY; CDR2 reads SMNVEV (reference sequence). V dropped 5 bases and J dropped 8; count of bases not matched to a gene: 12. The chain's CDR3 is CASSPLAGVVDEQFF. The CDR3 DNA follows: TGTGCCAGCAGTCCACTGGCGGGAGTGGTAGATGAGCAGTTCTTC.

DNA for the CDR3: TGTGCCAGCAGTGAAGCGCGCTACGAGCAGTACTTC. It translates to CASSEARYEQYF. This chain uses TRBV2 with TRBJ2-7; D not resolved. The CDR3 is 12 amino acids. V was shortened by 0 bases and J by 3 bases, with 3 bases between the two germline ends. CDR1 is SNHLY and CDR2 is FYNNEI in the germline V gene.

This clone was detected only a few times. The J gene is TRBJ1-1, the V gene TRBV7-2; D gene uncertain. The CDR3 has 14 residues. Germline loops: CDR1 SGHTA, CDR2 FQGNSA. V was clipped by 4 bases and J by 1 base, with 10 bases between them. CDR3 nucleotide sequence: TGTGCCAGCAGCTCTCGTCTTTGGAACACTGAAGCTTTCTTT. This codes for CASSSRLWNTEAFF. The entire variable domain, with the rest obtained from reference TRBV7-2 and TRBJ1-1, is as follows: GAGVSQSPSNKVTEKGKDVELRCDPISGHTALYWYRQSLGQGLEFLIYFQGNSAPDKSGLPSDRFSAERTGGSVSTLTIQRTQQEDSAVYLCASSSRLWNTEAFFGQGTRLTVV.

The chain links TRBV5-1 to TRBJ2-5; 13 nucleotides align to TRBD2. In germline, CDR1 is SGHRS, CDR2 YFSETQ. This CDR3 region has 16 residues. V was pared by 4 bases and J by 2 bases, with 5 bases of the junction left unmatched. The CDR3 region is CASSRTSGRGQETQYF. In nucleotides, the CDR3 is TGCGCCAGCAGCCGGACTAGCGGGAGAGGTCAAGAGACCCAGTACTTC.

The gene calls are TRBV7-9 and TRBJ1-4, with D maybe TRBD1 (6 bases). V lost 3 bases and J 8 bases, leaving 10 bases between the germline ends. The CDR3 consists of 13 residues. CDR1 and CDR2 (germline): SEHNR, FQNEAQ (reference sequence). As DNA, the CDR3 is TGTGCCAGCAGCTTGGATACAGGGGAAAAACTGTTTTTT. Translating it yields CASSLDTGEKLFF. The entire variable domain, with the rest obtained from reference TRBV7-9 and TRBJ1-4, is as follows: DTGVSQNPRHKITKRGQNVTFRCDPISEHNRLYWYRQTLGQGPEFLTYFQNEAQLEKSRLLSDRFSAERPKGSFSTLEIQRTEQGDSAMYLCASSLDTGEKLFFGSGTQLSVL.

The V gene is TRBV14, the J gene TRBJ2-1, with TRBD2 identical over 11 bases. The J segment lost 7 bases and the V segment lost 4 bases, leaving 9 bases of the junction unmatched. Germline CDR1 is SGHDN and CDR2 is FVKESK. The CDR3 is 16 residues long. CDR3: CASSPQGASGRNEQFF. CDR3 DNA sequence: TGTGCCAGCAGCCCGCAAGGGGCTAGCGGGAGGAATGAGCAGTTCTTC.

J is TRBJ2-1 and V is TRBV4-1; D possibly corresponds to TRBD2 (6 bases). Germline V gives CDR1 MGHRA, CDR2 YSYEKL. V was trimmed by 0 bases and J by 9 bases, leaving 15 bases between them. CDR3 size: 15 residues. The CDR3 DNA follows: TGCGCCAGCAGCCAAGATGAGAGAGCGGGCACTGAGCAGTTCTTC. Translating gives CASSQDERAGTEQFF.

This clone is a singleton in its sample. The chain recombines TRBV19 with TRBJ1-5; TRBD1 aligns across 7 bases. Per germline, CDR1 LNHDA and CDR2 SQIVND (reference sequence). The CDR3 spans 15 residues. Losses at the gene ends were 5 bases for V and 4 bases for J; bases not matched to a gene: 8. This CDR3 is CASSFPGGRNQPQHF. In DNA form, the CDR3 reads TGTGCCAGTAGTTTCCCAGGGGGGCGGAATCAGCCCCAGCATTTT.

This chain links TRBV5-1 with TRBJ1-1, with TRBD1 identical over 8 bases. Per the germline V gene, CDR1 is SGHRS and CDR2 is YFSETQ. There are 14 residues in the CDR3. The J segment lost 1 base and the V segment lost 4 bases, leaving 3 bases of the junction unmatched. The CDR3: CASSAQGGNTEAFF. CDR3 in DNA: TGCGCCAGCAGCGCACAGGGGGGGAACACTGAAGCTTTCTTT. Complete variable domain (other parts from reference TRBV5-1 and TRBJ1-1): KAGVTQTPRYLIKTRGQQVTLSCSPISGHRSVSWYQQTPGQGLQFLFEYFSETQRNKGNFPGRFSGRQFSNSRSEMNVSTLELGDSALYLCASSAQGGNTEAFFGQGTRLTVV.

The chain uses TRBV2 and TRBJ2-2, with TRBD2 matching 7 bases. Losses at the gene ends were 2 bases for V and 4 bases for J; bases not matched to a gene: 7. Germline CDR1 and CDR2: SNHLY and FYNNEI. The CDR3 is 16 amino acids. The CDR3 DNA is TGTGCCAGCAGTGAACCAAGATCGGGGGGCACCGGGGAGCTGTTTTTT. Translated: CASSEPRSGGTGELFF.

The chain links TRBV18 to TRBJ2-6; D is uncertain. V lost 4 bases and J lost 0, with 7 bases in between. From germline, CDR1 is KGHSH and CDR2 LQKENI. This CDR3 is 15 amino acids long. The CDR3 bases are TGTGCCAGCTCACTCAGTATCTCTGGGGCCAACGTCCTGACTTTC. This encodes CASSLSISGANVLTF.

The V gene is TRBV10-3, the J gene TRBJ1-4, with D perhaps TRBD1 (5 bases). Germline lookup yields CDR1 ENHRY and CDR2 SYGVKD. The CDR3 runs to 14 residues. Trimming took off 5 bases at V and 0 bases at J, with 7 bases between the two ends. This CDR3 is CAISTGTTNEKLFF. For the CDR3, the DNA is TGTGCCATCAGTACAGGAACAACTAATGAAAAACTGTTTTTT.

The V gene is TRBV19, the J gene TRBJ2-2; a weak D match, TRBD1 (6 bases). Germline V lookup: CDR1 LNHDA, CDR2 SQIVND (reference sequence). The CDR3 is made up of 14 amino acids. The germline V and J ends were trimmed by 10 bases and 5 bases, with 17 bases remaining between them. The DNA of the CDR3 is TGTGCCACACAGGACAGAATCTTTACCGGGGAGCTGTTTTTT. The encoded protein is CATQDRIFTGELFF.

V and J are TRBV9 and TRBJ1-1, with no clear D. In germline, CDR1 is SGDLS, CDR2 YYNGEE. Trimming removed 6 bases at V and 3 bases at J, with 18 bases between. The CDR3 is 15 residues long. The CDR3 loop reads CASTQQNQRDTEAFF. As DNA, the CDR3 is TGTGCCAGCACCCAACAAAATCAGCGGGACACTGAAGCTTTCTTT. Based on the CDR3 plus reference TRBV9 and TRBJ1-1, the full variable domain is DSGVTQTPKHLITATGQRVTLRCSPRSGDLSVYWYQQSLDQGLQFLIQYYNGEERAKGNILERFSAQQFPDLHSELNLSSLELGDSALYFCASTQQNQRDTEAFFGQGTRLTVV.

The chain has TRBV30 and TRBJ2-7, with 9 bases aligning to TRBD2. V dropped 3 bases and J dropped 4; count of bases not matched to a gene: 16. This CDR3 contains 17 residues. From germline, CDR1 is GTSNPN and CDR2 SVGIG (reference sequence). The CDR3 loop is CAWRLWGSGLAKYEQYF. The DNA for the CDR3 is TGTGCCTGGAGATTATGGGGTAGCGGACTAGCGAAATACGAGCAGTACTTC.

The gene calls are TRBV30 and TRBJ1-5; 7 nucleotides align to TRBD1. The CDR3 runs 13 residues. After removal of 0 bases from V and 9 bases from J, the junction contained 5 bases not matched to a gene. CDR1 and CDR2 from the germline V gene are GTSNPN and SVGIG (reference sequence). The CDR3 is CAWSVGGIGPQHF. Written as DNA, the CDR3 is TGTGCCTGGAGTGTAGGGGGCATAGGGCCCCAGCATTTT. Combining the CDR3 with reference TRBV30 and TRBJ1-5 gives the whole variable domain SQTIHQWPATLVQPVGSPLSLECTVEGTSNPNLYWYRQAAGRGLQLLFYSVGIGQISSEVPQNLSASRPQDRQFILSSKKLLLSDSGFYLCAWSVGGIGPQHFGDGTRLSIL.

This clone was recorded once. The chain carries TRBV30 and TRBJ1-5, with D tentatively TRBD1 (6 bases). The ends were cut back, 2 bases at V and 6 bases at J, with 17 bases in the middle. The germline V gene has CDR1 GTSNPN and CDR2 SVGIG (reference sequence). The CDR3 is 15 residues long. CDR3 nucleotides: TGTGCCTGGAGTACAGGGATCCCCCCTTCTCAGCCCCAGCATTTT. Its protein is CAWSTGIPPSQPQHF.

The CDR3 bases are TGTGCCAGTAGTACCATTCAGGGCGGCCAAGAGACCCAGTACTTC. Translated: CASSTIQGGQETQYF. This rearrangement joins TRBV19 to TRBJ2-5; possible D gene TRBD1, 5 bases. Trimming shortened V by 4 bases and J by 1 base, and 13 bases separated the two germline ends. The length of the CDR3 is 15 residues. Germline-derived CDR1 and CDR2 are LNHDA and SQIVND (reference sequence).

This clone appeared once. Other DNA sequences in this specimen translate into the identical CDR3. The V and J genes are TRBV19 and TRBJ1-1, with D possibly being TRBD1 (5 bases). Germline values: CDR1 LNHDA, CDR2 SQIVND (reference sequence). V was cut by 5 bases and J by 1 base, with 11 bases left in between. The CDR3 length is 14 residues. CDR3 DNA sequence: TGTGCCAGTAGTCCTGGGACTGCGAACACTGAAGCTTTCTTT. It translates to CASSPGTANTEAFF.

The chain has TRBV30 and TRBJ2-1, with 9 bases matching TRBD1. The CDR3 runs 13 residues. Germline CDR1 is GTSNPN and CDR2 is SVGIG (reference sequence). Unmatched junction bases numbered 4, after V lost 3 bases and J lost 7 bases. For the CDR3, the DNA is TGTGCCTGGAGCGGGACAGGGAGGAATGAGCAGTTCTTC. As protein: CAWSGTGRNEQFF.

The J gene is TRBJ1-2, the V gene TRBV6-5, with D possibly TRBD1 on 5 matching bases. The CDR3 runs to 14 residues. The ends were cut back, 4 bases at V and 4 bases at J, with 13 bases in the middle. Germline V lookup: CDR1 MNHEY, CDR2 SVGAGI. The CDR3 loop reads CASSLVQGPYGYTF. For the CDR3, the DNA is TGTGCCAGCAGTTTAGTCCAGGGCCCCTATGGCTACACCTTC.

The chain links TRBV5-4 to TRBJ1-1; D may be TRBD1 (5 bases). This CDR3 region has 14 residues. Between the trimmed V and J ends, which lost 1 base and 2 bases, there was a span of 9 bases. In germline, CDR1 is SGHNT, CDR2 YYREEE (reference sequence). The DNA for the CDR3 is TGTGCCAGCAGCTTGAAAGGGGTAAACACTGAAGCTTTCTTT. This sequence encodes CASSLKGVNTEAFF.